The next 2 T cell receptor beta chains were all read from a single sample in a study of TIL therapy for anti-PD-1-resistant metastatic lung cancer. The libraries were made with immunoSEQ v3. The method was immunoSEQ multiplex PCR; TCRdb's version includes in-frame clones alone and lacks a portion of them. The data show more than 45,000 clones, with 70% to 75% seen just once and roughly 2% held by the top ten. The sample's time point: pre-treatment sample, taken before nivolumab and TIL therapy. The input for sequencing was blood, taken at baseline. The receptors shown here come from a person between 25 and 80 years old with non-small cell lung cancer.

The genes are TRBV5-4 and TRBJ2-1; D is unresolved. Germline lookup yields CDR1 SGHNT and CDR2 YYREEE (reference sequence). This CDR3 comprises 11 residues. The V end lost 0 bases, the J end lost 9 bases, and 4 bases lay between the germline ends. CDR3: CASSLGGEQFF. CDR3 sequence (DNA): TGTGCCAGCAGCTTGGGTGGTGAGCAGTTCTTC. Combining the CDR3 with reference TRBV5-4 and TRBJ2-1 gives the whole variable domain ETGVTQSPTHLIKTRGQQVTLRCSSQSGHNTVSWYQQALGQGPQFIFQYYREEENGRGNFPPRFSGLQFPNYSSELNVNALELDDSALYLCASSLGGEQFFGPGTRLTVL.

This CDR3 is CASSLDFRVSAEAFF. The CDR3 nucleotides read TGTGCCAGCAGCCTTGATTTCAGGGTATCGGCTGAAGCTTTCTTT. The rearrangement uses TRBV9 and TRBJ1-1; D possibly corresponds to TRBD1 (5 bases). The CDR3 is made up of 15 amino acids. The V and J ends lost 4 bases and 6 bases respectively, with 19 bases between them. Germline V lookup: CDR1 SGDLS, CDR2 YYNGEE.